The clone carrying this T cell receptor beta chain was detected ten times or more. Germline V gene data show CDR1 as MNHEY and CDR2 as SVGEGT. V was cut by 2 bases and J by 2 bases, with 6 bases left in between. There are 13 residues in the CDR3. Cells sorted as Tregs were CD4+, CD25+ and CD127-/low. TCRdb recomputed calls from the 5' RACE reads with MiXCR, one row per CDR3 protein. This table has roughly 57,000 distinct CDR3 sequences, around 21% appearing once. This sequence joins TRBV6-2 or TRBV6-3 and TRBJ2-5; no clear D. Sequences were obtained from tumor-infiltrating Tregs sorted from the breast tumor. The source of this sequence is a female donor with breast cancer. This chain's CDR3 is CASSYGRQETQYF. CDR3 DNA: TGTGCCAGCAGTTACGGACGGCAAGAGACCCAGTACTTC.